The 9 T cell receptor beta chains below all came from one sample that was sequenced in a study of blood T cell repertoires in COVID-19. The assay was immunoSEQ multiplex PCR, and TCRdb's table has in-frame clones only and misses some. This table holds about 110,000 clones, approximately 82% found once. The sequenced sample was peripheral blood. The receptors were gathered from a woman in her 70s with acute or convalescent COVID-19.

Remarks on this clone: An end of the junction differs from the germline gene, which may be a read error. V gene TRBV28 combines with J gene TRBJ2-7, with TRBD2 matching 14 bases. CDR1 and CDR2 from the germline V gene are MDHEN and SYDVKM. The CDR3 spans 18 residues. Here the CDR3 DNA reads TGTGCCAGCACCCCAGCTAGGACTAGCGGGAGGCCCTCCTCCGAGCAGTACTTC. As protein: CASTPARTSGRPSSEQYF.

This clone was detected only once. The chain employs TRBV2 and TRBJ2-1; 12 positions agree with TRBD2. Germline V gives CDR1 SNHLY, CDR2 FYNNEI. The CDR3 loop spans 15 amino acids. The junction had 4 bases not matched to a gene; V was cut back by 4 bases and J by 6 bases. CDR3 protein: CASSARGLAGNEQFF. CDR3 coding DNA: TGTGCCAGCAGTGCTAGGGGACTAGCGGGCAATGAGCAGTTCTTC.

This chain joins TRBV25-1 and TRBJ2-1, with D possibly TRBD1 on 6 matching bases. Germline loops: CDR1 MGHDK, CDR2 SYGVNS. The CDR3 extends over 13 amino acids. V shed 6 bases and J shed 8 bases, with 14 bases lying between them. The CDR3 DNA reads as TGTGCCAGCAGAAAGGGACATCTCGATGAGCAGTTCTTC. Its translation: CASRKGHLDEQFF.

The chain couples TRBV7-9 to TRBJ2-1, with TRBD2 matching 7 bases. The V and J ends lost 1 base and 9 bases, in that order; junction bases with no gene match: 9. There are 15 residues in the CDR3. Germline CDR1 is SEHNR and CDR2 is FQNEAQ (reference sequence). The CDR3 reads CASSLVMGGFGEQFF. CDR3 nucleotides: TGTGCCAGCAGCTTAGTCATGGGGGGGTTTGGTGAGCAGTTCTTC.

V is TRBV19 and J is TRBJ1-1; no clear D. CDR3 length: 14 residues. Per the germline V gene, CDR1 is LNHDA and CDR2 is SQIVND (reference sequence). V gave up 7 bases and J gave up 0 bases, with 12 bases separating them. This CDR3 is CASTLGRMNTEAFF. DNA of the CDR3: TGTGCCAGTACCCTAGGTCGCATGAACACTGAAGCTTTCTTT. Full variable domain (rest looked up from reference TRBV19 and TRBJ1-1): DGGITQSPKYLFRKEGQNVTLSCEQNLNHDAMYWYRQDPGQGLRLIYYSQIVNDFQKGDIAEGYSVSREKKESFPLTVTSAQKNPTAFYLCASTLGRMNTEAFFGQGTRLTVV.

The chain combines TRBV28 with TRBJ1-2; unclear D gene. The germline CDR1 and CDR2 sequences are MDHEN and SYDVKM. The V and J ends lost 1 base and 6 bases respectively, with 12 bases between them. The CDR3 sequence is 14 residues long. CDR3 in amino acids: CASSLLSRLNGYTF. CDR3 DNA sequence: TGTGCCAGCAGTTTATTGTCCAGACTTAATGGCTACACCTTC.

This rearrangement joins TRBV7-2 to TRBJ1-2, with D possibly matching TRBD1 (5 bases). The CDR3 has 13 residues. The germline gives CDR1 SGHTA, CDR2 FQGNSA. V was clipped by 1 base and J by 3 bases, with 6 bases between them. The CDR3 DNA reads as TGTGCCAGCAGCTTAGGGGGGGACTATGGCTACACCTTC. This translates into CASSLGGDYGYTF. Full variable domain (outside the CDR3, taken from reference TRBV7-2 and TRBJ1-2): GAGVSQSPSNKVTEKGKDVELRCDPISGHTALYWYRQSLGQGLEFLIYFQGNSAPDKSGLPSDRFSAERTGGSVSTLTIQRTQQEDSAVYLCASSLGGDYGYTFGSGTRLTVV.

The table lists this clone with a count of one. The V gene is TRBV7-8, the J gene TRBJ1-3; D not certain. Germline CDR1 SGHVS, CDR2 FQNEAQ. This CDR3 has 15 residues. Trimming removed 1 base from V and 4 bases from J, with 11 bases in between. CDR3 nucleotide sequence: TGTGCCAGCAGCTTAGATACGGCCGGGGGAAACACCATATATTTT. Protein sequence: CASSLDTAGGNTIYF.

J is TRBJ1-1 and V is TRBV10-3; possible D gene TRBD1, 6 bases. Germline loops: CDR1 ENHRY, CDR2 SYGVKD. V was clipped by 8 bases and J by 1 base, with 14 bases between them. The length of the CDR3 is 14 residues. The CDR3 loop reads CAIGLGGENTEAFF. CDR3 DNA sequence: TGTGCCATCGGGTTAGGGGGAGAGAACACTGAAGCTTTCTTT.